A selection of T cell receptor beta chains follows, all from one sample in a study of molecular identifiers for immune sequencing clone quantification. TCRdb ran MiXCR on the PCR reads and lists one entry per CDR3 protein. The sample lists around 300,000 distinct CDR3 sequences; about a quarter were seen once. The sequenced sample consisted of naive CD8+ T cells from blood, with Jurkat cell RNA spiked in. The source of these receptors is a human donor in good health. Some libraries in this study had Jurkat cell RNA spiked in. CDR3s include the opening cysteine and the closing phenylalanine or tryptophan. The D gene is left open where the match is weak. Where a row states a size, it is once, few, many or the class of an expanded clone; other rows omit it.

>TRBJ2-2|.|many|TRBV6-1
CASSEYTANTGELFF
TGTGCCAGCAGTGAATACACAGCGAACACCGGGGAGCTGTTTTTT
>TRBJ2-3|.|many|TRBV2
CASSYFTDTQYF
TGTGCCAGCAGCTATTTCACAGATACGCAGTATTTT
>TRBJ2-2|.|few|TRBV19
CASIRAGELFF
TGTGCCAGTATCAGGGCCGGGGAGCTGTTTTTT
>TRBJ2-3|.|many|TRBV29-1
CSVEDRLDTQYF
TGCAGCGTTGAAGATCGACTGGATACGCAGTATTTT
>TRBJ1-4|.|few|TRBV4-3
CASSQSRQGYGNEKLFF
TGCGCCAGCAGCCAATCTCGGCAGGGTTACGGTAATGAAAAACTGTTTTTT
>TRBJ2-4|TRBD1|.|TRBV20-1
CSATLGQGPDVQYF
TGCAGTGCTACTCTTGGACAGGGGCCGGACGTTCAGTACTTC
>TRBJ1-5|.|.|TRBV28
CASSFEGNQPQHF
TGTGCCAGCAGTTTTGAGGGGAATCAGCCCCAGCATTTT
>TRBJ1-4|.|many|TRBV13
CASSLGAVDNEKLFF
TGTGCCAGCAGCTTAGGAGCAGTAGATAATGAAAAACTGTTTTTT
>TRBJ1-5|TRBD1|many|TRBV28
CASSLNRGPSPQHF
TGTGCCAGCAGTTTAAACAGGGGACCCAGTCCCCAGCATTTT
>TRBJ1-5|.|.|TRBV19
CASTTGTRGANQPQHF
TGTGCCAGTACCACCGGGACTAGGGGAGCCAATCAGCCCCAGCATTTT
>TRBJ1-5|.|.|TRBV4-3
CASSQDTGGLQPQHF
TGCGCCAGCAGCCAAGATACCGGGGGCCTTCAGCCCCAGCATTTT
>TRBJ2-7|.|many|TRBV20-1
CSARGRLYYEQYF
TGCAGTGCTAGGGGTAGATTGTACTACGAGCAGTACTTC
>TRBJ2-1|.|many|TRBV29-1
CSVERSTGEQFF
TGCAGCGTTGAGCGCAGCACGGGTGAGCAGTTCTTC
>TRBJ2-7|TRBD2|many|TRBV5-1
CASSSGTSGFLEQYF
TGCGCCAGCAGCTCCGGGACTAGCGGTTTCCTCGAGCAGTACTTC
>TRBJ2-7|.|.|TRBV19
CASSIGLGPYEQYF
TGTGCCAGTAGTATCGGTCTGGGGCCCTACGAGCAGTACTTC
>TRBJ1-1|TRBD1|few|TRBV30
CAWTLDRGRLNTEAFF
TGTGCCTGGACTCTGGACAGGGGGCGATTGAACACTGAAGCTTTCTTT
>TRBJ1-5|.|.|TRBV5-6
CASSYRGTNQPQHF
TGTGCCAGCAGCTACCGCGGAACGAATCAGCCCCAGCATTTT
>TRBJ2-7|.|.|TRBV4-3
CASSQVRSAAEQYF
TGCGCCAGCAGCCAAGTTCGGTCTGCCGCCGAGCAGTACTTC
>TRBJ1-4|TRBD1|.|TRBV13
CASSEPGQGREKLFF
TGTGCCAGCAGTGAACCGGGACAGGGAAGGGAAAAACTGTTTTTT
>TRBJ2-7|TRBD1|.|TRBV20-1
CSAKDRTGPPYEQYF
TGCAGTGCAAAAGATCGGACAGGACCCCCCTACGAGCAGTACTTC
>TRBJ1-1|TRBD1|.|TRBV11-2
CASSPWRGQMNTEAFF
TGTGCCAGCAGCCCCTGGAGGGGGCAAATGAACACTGAAGCTTTCTTT
>TRBJ1-5|.|many|TRBV24-1
CATSEQGSNQPQHF
TGTGCCACCAGCGAACAGGGAAGCAATCAGCCCCAGCATTTT
>TRBJ1-1|.|many|TRBV7-6
CASSLEVTVGTEAFF
TGTGCCAGCAGCTTAGAAGTGACAGTTGGCACTGAAGCTTTCTTT
>TRBJ1-5|TRBD1|many|TRBV2
CASSPGQSSNQPQHF
TGTGCCAGCAGCCCGGGACAGTCTAGCAATCAGCCCCAGCATTTT
>TRBJ2-6|.|few|TRBV4-3
CASSQGGRGTGANVLTF
TGCGCCAGCAGCCAAGGTGGTAGGGGAACTGGGGCCAACGTCCTGACTTTC
>TRBJ2-7|.|.|TRBV7-9
CASSPEGSYAQYF
TGTGCCAGCAGCCCGGAGGGCTCCTACGCGCAGTACTTC
>TRBJ1-5|.|.|TRBV6-1
CASSEWWAASNQPQHF
TGTGCCAGCAGTGAGTGGTGGGCAGCTAGCAATCAGCCCCAGCATTTT
>TRBJ1-2|.|many|TRBV10-2
CASSDLRPGFGGGYTF
TGCGCCAGCAGTGATTTGAGGCCGGGGTTTGGGGGCGGCTACACCTTC
>TRBJ2-3|TRBD2|few|TRBV20-1
CSARDFGGGDTDTQYF
TGCAGTGCTAGGGACTTTGGCGGGGGAGACACAGATACGCAGTATTTT
>TRBJ2-7|TRBD2|few|TRBV20-1
CSALAGGDLYEQYF
TGCAGTGCTTTAGCGGGGGGGGATTTATACGAGCAGTACTTC
>TRBJ1-2|.|many|TRBV5-6
CASSLGGPGIDYTF
TGTGCCAGCAGCTTGGGGGGCCCGGGAATCGACTACACCTTC
>TRBJ2-3|.|few|TRBV20-1
CSAREELGYRGTDTQYF
TGCAGTGCTAGAGAGGAATTGGGTTACCGAGGCACAGATACGCAGTATTTT
>TRBJ2-2|TRBD2|few|TRBV20-1
CSARDLGLAGGPPNTGELFF
TGCAGTGCTAGAGATCTGGGACTAGCGGGGGGGCCCCCGAACACCGGGGAGCTGTTTTTT
>TRBJ2-1|.|.|TRBV24-1
CATSDPLSNSYNEQFF
TGTGCCACCAGTGACCCCCTGAGTAACTCCTACAATGAGCAGTTCTTC
>TRBJ2-1|TRBD2|.|TRBV3-1
CASSQAAGTSGSNEQFF
TGTGCCAGCAGCCAAGCGGCCGGGACTAGCGGGAGCAATGAGCAGTTCTTC
>TRBJ1-1|.|many|TRBV5-1
CATARGPRDTEAFF
TGCGCCACCGCCCGGGGGCCCCGGGACACTGAAGCTTTCTTT
>TRBJ1-5|TRBD1|many|TRBV7-6
CASSLGQDSNQPQHF
TGTGCCAGCAGCCTAGGACAGGATAGCAATCAGCCCCAGCATTTT
>TRBJ2-6|.|many|TRBV2
CASSQRGSGANVLTF
TGTGCCAGCAGCCAGCGAGGCTCTGGGGCCAACGTCCTGACTTTC
>TRBJ1-1|TRBD1|.|TRBV7-9
CASSSPPGQGTNAEAFF
TGTGCCAGCAGCTCTCCGCCGGGACAGGGAACCAACGCTGAAGCTTTCTTT
>TRBJ1-2|.|.|TRBV19
CASSIERSGYGYTF
TGTGCCAGTAGTATAGAACGGAGCGGATATGGCTACACCTTC
>TRBJ2-5|.|.|TRBV18
CASSPSRSNQETQYF
TGTGCCAGCTCGCCATCCAGAAGCAATCAAGAGACCCAGTACTTC
>TRBJ2-7|TRBD1|many|TRBV5-1
CASQGDRTYEQYF
TGCGCCAGCCAGGGGGACAGGACCTACGAGCAGTACTTC
>TRBJ2-7|TRBD1|few|TRBV4-3
CASSPHRGAYEQYF
TGCGCCAGCAGCCCACACAGGGGGGCCTACGAGCAGTACTTC
>TRBJ1-4|.|.|TRBV6-6
CATAGLRNGKLFF
TGTGCCACTGCAGGGTTGAGGAATGGAAAACTGTTTTTT
>TRBJ2-3|TRBD2|many|TRBV7-8
CASSLLGRGGADTQYF
TGTGCCAGCAGCCTCCTGGGCCGGGGGGGCGCAGATACGCAGTATTTT
>TRBJ2-5|.|many|TRBV7-9
CASSLKGLTLSQETQYF
TGTGCCAGCAGCTTAAAGGGACTCACCCTGTCCCAAGAGACCCAGTACTTC
>TRBJ1-3|.|.|TRBV3-1
CASSQDDHSGYTIYF
TGTGCCAGCAGCCAAGATGACCACTCTGGATACACCATATATTTT